This T cell receptor (beta chain) emerged from a study of shared clonotypes between healthy human individuals (dated by TCRdb to about 2020). Describing the broader study: A few men and two women, aged 18 to 49 years, made up the cohort. Per donor, three plates each were used for CD4 naive and CD4 memory, two for CD8 naive, and one for CD8 memory. The study deeply sequenced blood TCR repertoires of about 5 healthy adults to estimate repertoire size and the extent of clonotype sharing between individuals. Libraries were prepared and TCR repertoires were sequenced by different laboratories using diverse techniques, in order to increase sequencing depth and limit assay-specific biases. Between about 0.85 and 10 billion PBMCs per donor were obtained by leukapheresis. What the study reported, not specific to this receptor: Even with the large sequencing depth, rarefaction of the sorted-subset datasets indicated that sequencing was incomplete. Estimated clonotype richness was generally larger for naive than for memory subsets. Sharing across a handful of donors was observed for 4.5% to 6.5% of naive CD4, about 3.2% of naive CD8, 2% to 2.5% of memory CD4, and about 0.4% of memory CD8 clonotypes. The genetic and exposure-history diversity represented was limited by the small number of donors. Pairwise subsampling indicated that sequencing depth was expected to affect the degree of clonotype sharing among donors. Sampling was restricted to blood, and TCR repertoires in tissue are likely to differ from TCR repertoires in blood. Compared with non-shared clonotypes, the clonotypes found in all four sorted-subset donors had higher generation probabilities.

Healthy HIV-negative adults with no recently reported acute infections or vaccinations were included as donors. All donors were Caucasian adults living in Nashville, Tennessee, USA. CD4+ T cells were enriched by magnetic negative selection; naive cells were then positively selected on CD45RA, and the negative fraction formed the memory subset. Blood was collected by leukapheresis, and PBMCs were isolated by Ficoll-Histopaque density gradient centrifugation and then cryopreserved in liquid nitrogen vapor phase. Purity and quantity of every magnetically sorted T cell population were checked by analytical flow cytometry. Each sorted fraction had its genomic DNA isolated and then quantified by UV absorbance on a Nanodrop 2000c. The V end loses 3 bases and the J end loses 5 bases, and a stretch of 8 bases separates them. The CDR3 runs 13 amino acids, cysteine and phenylalanine included. Only the CDR3 part of the read is kept: 39 bases, read in frame from the first base. CDR1 KGHSH and CDR2 LQKENI are derived from the germline V gene.

TCR CDR3 regions were amplified from genomic DNA by multiplex PCR using the deep immunoSEQ assay. Genomic DNA extracted from each cell subset was distributed evenly over all wells of several immunoSEQ 96-well plates, and each plate served as one replicate. For sorted subsets, approximately 200 ng of genomic DNA, equivalent to around 30,000 T cell genomes, went into each replicate PCR. Purified libraries were measured with a Qubit 3.0 fluorometer, size-checked on a Bioanalyzer 2100, and measured again with the KAPA Library Quantification kit. A separate single-read 150-cycle Illumina NextSeq 550 flow cell was used to sequence each immunoSEQ 96-well plate. Per the authors' processing: The immunoSEQ output contained only junctional sequences without quality scores, so filtering could not match that applied to full-length reads. To assign V/J genes and CDR3, sequences were annotated against IMGT germline references using PyIR, a Python wrapper for IgBLAST v1.9. Reads were filtered out if the reads had weak V/J assignments (E-value above 1e-6), no CDR3, stop codons, out-of-frame junctions, or ambiguous translated residues. V3J clonotypes were defined as sequences sharing the same inferred V gene, J gene, and CDR3 amino acid sequence. To compute the percentage overlap between repertoires, the number of shared unique clonotypes was divided by the size of the smaller repertoire. Three approaches were used to assess repertoire richness: RTK rarefaction, the Chao1 estimator, and Recon v2.1 estimates of unobserved clonotypes. Generation probabilities for all TCRbeta clonotypes obtained by the gDNA method from a handful of donors were computed using OLGA. Here the immuneACCESS table is served through TCRdb, limited to in-frame sequences with V and J called. Missing clones are a known gap in these copies; in checked studies unresolved V genes cover under half, and the rest lacks a known reason. That table supplies the V and J calls and clone size; D and trimming were determined from the DNA. Here the sample has 1 million to 1.3 million clones; more than 75% occur a single time. The ten most abundant clones make up roughly 0.61% of the sample.

Regarding this clone: This receptor's antigen is unknown. No qualities accompany the bases; no much larger clone lies one base away.

The sample was memory CD4+ T cells from PBMCs. The cell subset or site label of this sample denotes: CD45RA-negative fraction. The rearrangement combines TRBV18 with TRBJ2-1, with no confidently assigned D gene. The clonotype comes from a man younger than 35 in good health. Some clones in this sample may be carry-over from other donors' samples. The sequenced DNA is TGTGCCAGCTCACCCGGATTGCACAATGAGCAGTTCTTC. It translates to CASSPGLHNEQFF.